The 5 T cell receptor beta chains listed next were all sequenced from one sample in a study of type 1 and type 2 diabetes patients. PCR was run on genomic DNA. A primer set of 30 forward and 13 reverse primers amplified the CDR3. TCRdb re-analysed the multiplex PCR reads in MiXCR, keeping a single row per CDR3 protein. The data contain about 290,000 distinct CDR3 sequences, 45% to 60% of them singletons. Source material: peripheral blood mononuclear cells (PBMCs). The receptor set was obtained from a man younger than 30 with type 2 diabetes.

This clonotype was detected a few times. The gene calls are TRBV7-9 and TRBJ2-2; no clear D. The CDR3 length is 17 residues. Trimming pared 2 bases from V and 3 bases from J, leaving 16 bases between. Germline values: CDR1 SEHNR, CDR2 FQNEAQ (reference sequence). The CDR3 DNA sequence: TGTGCCAGCAGCTTACAACCCATCAATGGGGACACCGGGGAGCTGTTTTTT. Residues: CASSLQPINGDTGELFF.

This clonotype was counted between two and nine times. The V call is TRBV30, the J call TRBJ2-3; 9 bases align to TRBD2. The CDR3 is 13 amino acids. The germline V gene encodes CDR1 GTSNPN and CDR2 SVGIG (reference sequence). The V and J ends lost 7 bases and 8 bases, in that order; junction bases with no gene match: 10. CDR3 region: CAFSSGMGGTQYF. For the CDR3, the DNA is TGTGCCTTTTCTAGCGGGATGGGAGGTACGCAGTATTTT.

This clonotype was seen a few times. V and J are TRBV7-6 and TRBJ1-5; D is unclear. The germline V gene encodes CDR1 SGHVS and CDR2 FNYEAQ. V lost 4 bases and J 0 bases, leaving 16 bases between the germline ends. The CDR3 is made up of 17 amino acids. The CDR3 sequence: CASSSKEMTHSNQPQHF. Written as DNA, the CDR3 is TGTGCCAGCAGCTCAAAGGAAATGACACATAGCAATCAGCCCCAGCATTTT.

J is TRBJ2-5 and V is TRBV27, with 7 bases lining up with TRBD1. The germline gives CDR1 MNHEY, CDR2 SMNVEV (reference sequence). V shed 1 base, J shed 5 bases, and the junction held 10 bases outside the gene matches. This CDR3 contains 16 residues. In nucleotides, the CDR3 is TGTGCCAGCAGTTTATATGCGACAGGGTCCCAGGAGACCCAGTACTTC. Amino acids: CASSLYATGSQETQYF.

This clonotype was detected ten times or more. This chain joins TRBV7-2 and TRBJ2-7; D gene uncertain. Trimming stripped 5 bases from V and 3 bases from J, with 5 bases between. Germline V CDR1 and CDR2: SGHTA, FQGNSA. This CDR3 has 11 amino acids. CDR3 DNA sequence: TGTGCCAGCAGCCCCTTCTACGAGCAGTACTTC. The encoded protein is CASSPFYEQYF.